This paragraph covers one T cell receptor beta chain sequence. The antigen remains unidentified. This sample was included in a study of glioma-infiltrating T cells after dendritic cell vaccination. Repertoires were generated with immunoSEQ multiplex PCR, while TCRdb's copy carries only in-frame clones and drops some. The sample carries tens of thousands of clones, roughly four fifths recorded once. Study outcomes and limitations: Longer survival after dendritic cell vaccination followed higher pretreatment TIL content. Only a small number of patients had complete blood and tumor samples.

Germline V lookup: CDR1 SGHRS, CDR2 YFSETQ. J was trimmed by 4 bases and V by 0 bases; bases with no gene match: 7. CDR3 size: 17 residues. The chain is built from TRBV5-1 and TRBJ2-1; the match to TRBD2 covers 10 bases. The source material was blood, sampled before dendritic cell vaccination. The source is a human donor with glioblastoma. The chain's CDR3 is CASSLARTSGGYNEQFF. The DNA of the CDR3 is TGCGCCAGCAGCTTGGCTCGGACTAGCGGAGGTTACAATGAGCAGTTCTTC. The whole variable domain, remainder taken from reference TRBV5-1 and TRBJ2-1, is KAGVTQTPRYLIKTRGQQVTLSCSPISGHRSVSWYQQTPGQGLQFLFEYFSETQRNKGNFPGRFSGRQFSNSRSEMNVSTLELGDSALYLCASSLARTSGGYNEQFFGPGTRLTVL.